The source of this TCR beta chain is a study of blood T cell repertoires in COVID-19 (dated by TCRdb to the early 2020s). Describing the broader study: Samples covering the acute and convalescent phases of COVID-19 were provided by collaborators in the United States, Italy and Spain. The samples were drawn from the first 160 participants of the ongoing ImmuneRACE study and from more than 1,000 subjects provided by 6 global collaborators. The material from the prospective study consisted of cDNA or gDNA derived from T cells, B-cell-depleted T cells, or PBMCs. The dataset comprised deeply sampled blood TCRbeta repertoires from subjects exposed to, actively infected with, or recovered from COVID-19. Where available, HLA class I and class II types were obtained from metadata supplied by the sample provider rather than from assay-based typing. Sample metadata almost always included a de-identified subject ID, COVID-19 status, age in years and sex. The repertoires were released in a freely available public database meant as a resource for research on the immune response to SARS-CoV-2. General findings and caveats noted by the study authors: The amount of clinical and demographic metadata varied by source and participant and was provided uncurated.

TCRbeta CDR3 regions were amplified from genomic DNA using the immunoSEQ Assay, a bias-controlled multiplex PCR. Per the original workflow: The number of nucleated cells in each sample was estimated by amplification of reference gene primers within the assay. To quantify the absolute abundance of each unique TCRbeta CDR3 rearrangement, sequence reads were collapsed and filtered. Productive Simpson clonality was computed per sample as the square root of Simpson's diversity index over productive rearrangements. As stored in TCRdb, this immuneACCESS dataset retains in-frame rearrangements with V and J assigned. A fraction of the clones does not appear; measured against another copy, unresolved V genes explain less than half of the discrepancy, and the remainder lacks a known reason. V, J and clone size were drawn from that table, and D and trimming were deduced from the DNA. Recorded for this sample are hundreds of thousands of clones; over 80% of them occurred a single time. Jointly, the top ten make up 1.2% of the sample.

In the prospective study, participants were roughly 18 to 90 years old, resided in around 25 geographic areas of the United States, and were enrolled through a virtual design. In the prospective study, participants were assigned to cohorts based on the clinical history participants reported in a screening survey and a study questionnaire. Recovered participants in ImmuneRACE Cohort 3 were defined as having two consecutive negative NP/OP PCR tests, clearance from a healthcare professional, or resolution of symptoms. Mobile phlebotomists in the prospective study collected whole blood, serum and a nasopharyngeal or oropharyngeal swab from every participant. Additional blood draws and questionnaires over an approximately two-month period could optionally be provided by prospective study participants. Before DNA extraction, blood samples from the prospective study were shipped at room temperature or frozen.

The CDR3 contains 15 residues, cysteine and phenylalanine counted. The read is trimmed to its CDR3 DNA, 45 bases read in frame from base 1. Per the germline V gene (reference sequence), SEHNR is the CDR1 and FQNEAQ is the CDR2. V is cut back by 1 base and J by 4 bases, with 4 bases in the junction unmatched. On this clone: Its antigen remains unidentified. No base quality information exists; no much larger clone differs at one position.

The material sequenced was PBMCs or T cells enriched from blood (not recorded which). The chain couples TRBV7-9 to TRBJ1-2, with 9 junctional bases fitting TRBD1. The sequence derives from a man aged 25 to 45 who had recovered from COVID-19. The nucleotide sequence reads TGTGCCAGCAGCTTAGAGGGGACAGGGCTCTATGGCTACACCTTC. Its translation reads: CASSLEGTGLYGYTF.